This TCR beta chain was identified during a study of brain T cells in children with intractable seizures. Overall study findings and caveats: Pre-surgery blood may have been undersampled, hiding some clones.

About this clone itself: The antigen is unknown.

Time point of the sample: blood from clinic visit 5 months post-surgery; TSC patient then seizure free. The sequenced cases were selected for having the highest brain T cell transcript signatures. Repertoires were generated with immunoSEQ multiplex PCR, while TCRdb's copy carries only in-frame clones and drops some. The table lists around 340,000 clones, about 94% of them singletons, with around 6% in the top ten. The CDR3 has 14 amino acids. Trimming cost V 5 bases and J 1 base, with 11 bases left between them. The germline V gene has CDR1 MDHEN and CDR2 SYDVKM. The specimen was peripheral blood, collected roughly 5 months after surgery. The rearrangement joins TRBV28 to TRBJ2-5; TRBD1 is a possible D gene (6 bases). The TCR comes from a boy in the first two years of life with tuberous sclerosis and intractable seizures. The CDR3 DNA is TGTGCCAGCAGTCACGGACAGACCCAAGAGACCCAGTACTTC. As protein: CASSHGQTQETQYF.